This T cell receptor (beta chain) derives from a study of blood T cell repertoires in COVID-19. Across the whole study: Donors in the United States, Italy and Spain gave samples during acute or convalescent COVID-19. PBMCs, B-cell-depleted T cells, or T cells were the source of the cDNA or gDNA that made up the material.

The CDR3 runs to 14 residues. Per germline, CDR1 ENHRY and CDR2 SYGVKD. V was clipped by 6 bases and J by 8 bases, with 19 bases between them. TCRdb's table, derived via immunoSEQ multiplex PCR, lists solely in-frame clones and lacks some. The sample contains 150,000 to 200,000 clones, 70% to 90% of which appear only once. The chain recombines TRBV10-3 with TRBJ1-1; D gene unclear. The sequenced sample was peripheral blood. The TCR comes from a man in his fifties who had recovered from COVID-19. This chain's CDR3 is CAISYRNPGDEAFF. The CDR3 region has the DNA TGTGCCATCAGCTACCGCAATCCGGGAGACGAAGCTTTCTTT.